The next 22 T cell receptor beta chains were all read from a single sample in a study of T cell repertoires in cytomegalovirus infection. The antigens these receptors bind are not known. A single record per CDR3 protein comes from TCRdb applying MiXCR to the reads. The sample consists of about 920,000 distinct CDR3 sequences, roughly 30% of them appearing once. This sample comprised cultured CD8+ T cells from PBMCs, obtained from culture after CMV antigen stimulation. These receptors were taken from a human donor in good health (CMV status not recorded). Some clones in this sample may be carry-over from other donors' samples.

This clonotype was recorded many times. Here the CDR3 DNA reads TGTGCCAGCAGCTTAGCTGGCTGGACAGGGGGCGCGGGGCAGCCCCAGCATTTT. Its protein is CASSLAGWTGGAGQPQHF. The V gene is TRBV7-2, the J gene TRBJ1-5; 11 bases align to TRBD1. The J segment lost 7 bases and the V segment lost 0 bases, leaving 11 bases of the junction unmatched. CDR1 and CDR2 (germline): SGHTA, FQGNSA. The CDR3 length is 18 residues.

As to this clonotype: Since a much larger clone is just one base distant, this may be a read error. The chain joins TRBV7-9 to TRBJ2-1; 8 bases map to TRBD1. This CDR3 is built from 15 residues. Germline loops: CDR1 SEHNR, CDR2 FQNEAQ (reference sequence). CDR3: CANSLAGGYYNEQFF. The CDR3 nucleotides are TGTGCCAACAGCTTAGCAGGGGGCTATTACAATGAGCAGTTCTTC.

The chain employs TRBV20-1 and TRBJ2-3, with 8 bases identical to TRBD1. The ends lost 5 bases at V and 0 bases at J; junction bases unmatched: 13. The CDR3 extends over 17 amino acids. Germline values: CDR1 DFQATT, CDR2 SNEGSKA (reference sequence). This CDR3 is CSARTGRTTTSTDTQYF. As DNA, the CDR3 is TGCAGTGCTCGGACAGGGCGCACGACAACTAGCACAGATACGCAGTATTTT.

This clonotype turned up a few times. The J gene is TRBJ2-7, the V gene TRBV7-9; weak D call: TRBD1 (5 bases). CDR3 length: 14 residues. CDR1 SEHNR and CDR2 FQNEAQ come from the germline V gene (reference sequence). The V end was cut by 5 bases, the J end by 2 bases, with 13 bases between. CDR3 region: CASSPLQGAYEQYV. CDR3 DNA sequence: TGTGCCAGCAGCCCCCTACAAGGGGCCTACGAGCAGTACGTC.

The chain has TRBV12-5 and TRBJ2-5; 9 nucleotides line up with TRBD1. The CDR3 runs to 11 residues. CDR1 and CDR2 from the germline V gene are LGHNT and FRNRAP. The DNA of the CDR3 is TGTGCAACAGGGGGCGGAGAGACCCAGTACTTC. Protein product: CATGGGETQYF. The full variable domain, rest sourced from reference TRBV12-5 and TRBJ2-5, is DARVTQTPRHKVTEMGQEVTMRCQPILGHNTVFWYRQTMMQGLELLAYFRNRAPLDDSGMPKDRFSAEMPDATLATLKIQPSEPRDSAVYFCATGGGETQYFGPGTRLLVL.

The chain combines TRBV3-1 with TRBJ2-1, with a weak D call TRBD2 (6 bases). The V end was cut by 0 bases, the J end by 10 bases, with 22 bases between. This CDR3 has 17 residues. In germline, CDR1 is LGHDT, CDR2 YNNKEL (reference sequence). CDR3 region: CASSQEGSGRGRGEQFF. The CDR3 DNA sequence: TGTGCCAGCAGCCAAGAAGGGTCGGGACGGGGGAGAGGGGAGCAGTTCTTC.

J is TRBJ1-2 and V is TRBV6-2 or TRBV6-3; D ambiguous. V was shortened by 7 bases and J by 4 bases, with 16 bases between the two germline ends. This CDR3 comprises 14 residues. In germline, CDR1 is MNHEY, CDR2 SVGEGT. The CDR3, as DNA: TGTGCCAGCACCTTAGTGGAGGATTTCTATGGCTACACCTTC. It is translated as CASTLVEDFYGYTF.

The CDR3, as DNA: TGTGCCAGCAGCTTCGGACAGGGGGTTGAGGAGCAGTACGTC. As protein: CASSFGQGVEEQYV. The chain employs TRBV5-8 and TRBJ2-7, with 10 bases that match TRBD1. V shed 2 bases, J shed 7 bases, and the junction held 6 bases outside the gene matches. Per the germline V gene, CDR1 is SGHTS and CDR2 is YDEGEE. This CDR3 comprises 14 residues.

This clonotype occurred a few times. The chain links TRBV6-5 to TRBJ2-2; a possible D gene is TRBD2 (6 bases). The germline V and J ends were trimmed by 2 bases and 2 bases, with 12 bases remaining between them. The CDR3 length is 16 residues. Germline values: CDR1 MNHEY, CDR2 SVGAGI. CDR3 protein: CASSYNGGSNTGELFF. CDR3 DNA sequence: TGTGCCAGCAGTTACAACGGGGGATCAAACACCGGGGAGCTGTTTTTT.

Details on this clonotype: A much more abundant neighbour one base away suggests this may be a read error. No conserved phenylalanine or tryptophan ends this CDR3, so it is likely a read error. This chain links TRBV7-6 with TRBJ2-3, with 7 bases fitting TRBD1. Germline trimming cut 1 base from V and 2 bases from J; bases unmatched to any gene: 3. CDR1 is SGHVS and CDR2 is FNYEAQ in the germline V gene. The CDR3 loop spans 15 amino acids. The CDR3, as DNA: TGTGCCAGCAGCTTAGAGGGGGCCCTCACAGATACGCAGTATTAT. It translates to CASSLEGALTDTQYY.

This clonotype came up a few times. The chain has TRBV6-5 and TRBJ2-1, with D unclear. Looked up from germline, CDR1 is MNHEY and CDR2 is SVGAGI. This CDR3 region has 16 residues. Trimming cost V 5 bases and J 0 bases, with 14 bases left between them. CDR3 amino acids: CASSTHSPRSYNEQFF. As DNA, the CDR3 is TGTGCCAGCAGTACCCATAGCCCCCGCTCCTACAATGAGCAGTTCTTC.

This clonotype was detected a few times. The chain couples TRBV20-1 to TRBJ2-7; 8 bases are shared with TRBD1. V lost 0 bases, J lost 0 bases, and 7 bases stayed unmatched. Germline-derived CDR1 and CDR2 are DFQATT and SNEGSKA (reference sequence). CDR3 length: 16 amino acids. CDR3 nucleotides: TGCAGTGCTAGAGATTCTGGACAGGGCAGCTCCTACGAGCAGTACTTC. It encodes CSARDSGQGSSYEQYF.

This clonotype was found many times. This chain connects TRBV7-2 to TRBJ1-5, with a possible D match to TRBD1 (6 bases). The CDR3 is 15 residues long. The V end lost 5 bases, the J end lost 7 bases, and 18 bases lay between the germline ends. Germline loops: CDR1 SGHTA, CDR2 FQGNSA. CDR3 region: CASSLPRGGWQPQHF. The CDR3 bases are TGTGCCAGCAGCCTACCGCGAGGGGGATGGCAGCCCCAGCATTTT.

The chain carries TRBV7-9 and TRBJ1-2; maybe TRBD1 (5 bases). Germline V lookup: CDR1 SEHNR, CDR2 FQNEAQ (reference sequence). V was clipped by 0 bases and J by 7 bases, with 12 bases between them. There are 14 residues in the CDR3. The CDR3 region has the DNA TGTGCCAGCAGCTTAGCGCAGAGGGGAGTTGGCTACACCTTC. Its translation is CASSLAQRGVGYTF. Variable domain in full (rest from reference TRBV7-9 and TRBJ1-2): DTGVSQNPRHKITKRGQNVTFRCDPISEHNRLYWYRQTLGQGPEFLTYFQNEAQLEKSRLLSDRFSAERPKGSFSTLEIQRTEQGDSAMYLCASSLAQRGVGYTFGSGTRLTVV.

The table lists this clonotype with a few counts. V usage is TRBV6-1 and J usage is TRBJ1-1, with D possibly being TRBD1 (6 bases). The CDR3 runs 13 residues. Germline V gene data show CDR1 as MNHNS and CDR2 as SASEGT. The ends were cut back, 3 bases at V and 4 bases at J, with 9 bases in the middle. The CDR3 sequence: CASSDRGPTEAFF. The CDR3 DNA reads TGTGCCAGCAGTGACAGGGGTCCCACTGAAGCTTTCTTT.

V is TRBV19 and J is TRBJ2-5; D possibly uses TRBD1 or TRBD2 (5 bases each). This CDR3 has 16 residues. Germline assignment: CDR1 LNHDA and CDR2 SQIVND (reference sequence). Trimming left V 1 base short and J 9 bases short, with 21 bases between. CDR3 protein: CASSIGSGTARGAQYF. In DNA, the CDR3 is TGTGCCAGTAGTATAGGATCAGGGACGGCCCGAGGGGCCCAGTACTTC.

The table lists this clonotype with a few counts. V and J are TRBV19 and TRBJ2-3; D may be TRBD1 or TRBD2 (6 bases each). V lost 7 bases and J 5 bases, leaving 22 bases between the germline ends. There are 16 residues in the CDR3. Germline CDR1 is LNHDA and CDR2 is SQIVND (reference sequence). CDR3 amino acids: CASTLGGLPRGDTQYF. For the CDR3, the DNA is TGTGCCAGTACCCTGGGGGGCCTCCCGAGGGGAGATACGCAGTATTTT.

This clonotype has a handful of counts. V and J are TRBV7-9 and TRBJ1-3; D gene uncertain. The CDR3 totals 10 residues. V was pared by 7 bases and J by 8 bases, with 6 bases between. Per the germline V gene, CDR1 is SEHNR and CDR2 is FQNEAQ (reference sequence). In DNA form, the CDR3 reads TGTGCCAGCATGGGTTACACCATATATTTT. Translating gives CASMGYTIYF.

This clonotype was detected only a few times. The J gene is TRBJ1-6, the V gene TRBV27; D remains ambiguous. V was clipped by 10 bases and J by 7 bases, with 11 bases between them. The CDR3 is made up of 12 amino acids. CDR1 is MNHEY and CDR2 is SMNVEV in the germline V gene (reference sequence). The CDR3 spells CATSTWNSPLHF. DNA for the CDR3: TGTGCCACCTCGACCTGGAATTCACCCCTCCACTTT.

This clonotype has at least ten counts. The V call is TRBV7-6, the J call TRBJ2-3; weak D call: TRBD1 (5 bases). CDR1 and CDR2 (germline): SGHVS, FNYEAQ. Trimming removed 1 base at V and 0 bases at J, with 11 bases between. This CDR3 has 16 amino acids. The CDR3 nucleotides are TGTGCCAGCAGCTTAGATAGGGGTAGCAGCACAGATACGCAGTATTTT. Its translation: CASSLDRGSSTDTQYF.

The CDR3 protein is CASTLDTEAFF. For the CDR3, the DNA is TGTGCCAGCACCCTCGACACTGAAGCTTTCTTT. The chain joins TRBV6-2 or TRBV6-3 to TRBJ1-1; D is ambiguous. Per germline, CDR1 MNHEY and CDR2 SVGEGT. The CDR3 sequence is 11 residues long. Trimming took 7 bases from V and 3 from J, leaving 6 bases between them.

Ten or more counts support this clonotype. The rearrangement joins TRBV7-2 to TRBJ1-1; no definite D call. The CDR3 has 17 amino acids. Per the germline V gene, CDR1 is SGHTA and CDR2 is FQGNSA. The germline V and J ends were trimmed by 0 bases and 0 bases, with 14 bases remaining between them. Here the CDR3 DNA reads TGTGCCAGCAGCTTAGCGGCCGATTTATTCATGAACACTGAAGCTTTCTTT. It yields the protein CASSLAADLFMNTEAFF.